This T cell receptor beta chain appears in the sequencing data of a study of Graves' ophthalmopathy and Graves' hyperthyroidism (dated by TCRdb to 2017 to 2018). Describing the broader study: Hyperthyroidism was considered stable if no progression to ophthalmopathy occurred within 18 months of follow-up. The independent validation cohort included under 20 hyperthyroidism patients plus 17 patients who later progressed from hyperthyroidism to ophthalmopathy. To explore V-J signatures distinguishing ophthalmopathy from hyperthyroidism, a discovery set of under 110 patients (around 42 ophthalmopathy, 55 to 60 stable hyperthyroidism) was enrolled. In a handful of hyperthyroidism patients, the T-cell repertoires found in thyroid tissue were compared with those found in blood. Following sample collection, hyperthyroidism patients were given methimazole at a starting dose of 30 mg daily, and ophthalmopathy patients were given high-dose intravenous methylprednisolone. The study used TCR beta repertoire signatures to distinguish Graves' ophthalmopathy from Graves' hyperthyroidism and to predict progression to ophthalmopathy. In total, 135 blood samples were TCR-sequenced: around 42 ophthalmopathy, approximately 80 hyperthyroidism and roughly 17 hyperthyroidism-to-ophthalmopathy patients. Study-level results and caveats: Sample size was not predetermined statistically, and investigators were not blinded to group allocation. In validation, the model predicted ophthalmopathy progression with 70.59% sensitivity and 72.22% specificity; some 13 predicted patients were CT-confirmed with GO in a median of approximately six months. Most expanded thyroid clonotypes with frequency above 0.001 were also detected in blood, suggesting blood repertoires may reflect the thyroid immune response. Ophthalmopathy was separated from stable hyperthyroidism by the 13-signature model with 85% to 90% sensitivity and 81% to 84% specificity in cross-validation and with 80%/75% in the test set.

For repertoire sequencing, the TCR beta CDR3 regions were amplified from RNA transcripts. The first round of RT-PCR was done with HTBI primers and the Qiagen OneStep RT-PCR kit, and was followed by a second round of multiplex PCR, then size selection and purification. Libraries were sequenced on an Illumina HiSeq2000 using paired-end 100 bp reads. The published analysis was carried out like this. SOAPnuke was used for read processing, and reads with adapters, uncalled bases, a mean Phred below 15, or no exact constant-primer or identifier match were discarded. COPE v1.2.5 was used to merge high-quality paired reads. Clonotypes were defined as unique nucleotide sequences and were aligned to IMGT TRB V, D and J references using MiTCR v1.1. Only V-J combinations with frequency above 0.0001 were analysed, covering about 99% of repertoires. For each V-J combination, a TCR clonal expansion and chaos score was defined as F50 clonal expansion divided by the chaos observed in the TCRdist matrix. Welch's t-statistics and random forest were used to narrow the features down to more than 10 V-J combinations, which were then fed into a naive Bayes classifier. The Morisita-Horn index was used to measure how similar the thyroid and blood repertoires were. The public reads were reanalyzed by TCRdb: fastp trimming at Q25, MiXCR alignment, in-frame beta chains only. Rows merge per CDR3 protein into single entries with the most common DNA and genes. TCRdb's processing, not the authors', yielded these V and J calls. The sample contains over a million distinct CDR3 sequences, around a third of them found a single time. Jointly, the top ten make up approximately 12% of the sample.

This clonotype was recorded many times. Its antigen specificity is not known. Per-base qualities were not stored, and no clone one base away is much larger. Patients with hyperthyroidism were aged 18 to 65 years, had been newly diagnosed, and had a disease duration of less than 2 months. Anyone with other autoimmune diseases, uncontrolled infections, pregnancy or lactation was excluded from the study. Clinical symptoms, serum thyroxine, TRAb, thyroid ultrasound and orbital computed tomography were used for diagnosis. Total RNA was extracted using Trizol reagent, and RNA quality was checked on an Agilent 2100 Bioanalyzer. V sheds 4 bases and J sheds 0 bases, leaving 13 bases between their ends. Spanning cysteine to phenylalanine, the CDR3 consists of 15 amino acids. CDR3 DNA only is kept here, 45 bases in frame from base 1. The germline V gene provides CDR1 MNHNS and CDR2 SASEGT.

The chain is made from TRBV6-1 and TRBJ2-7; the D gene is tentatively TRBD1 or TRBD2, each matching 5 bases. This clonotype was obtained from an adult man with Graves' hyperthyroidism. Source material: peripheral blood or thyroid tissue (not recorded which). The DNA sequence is TGTGCCAGCAGTGGGTCCGGGACGGCCTCCTACGAGCAGTACTTC. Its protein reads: CASSGSGTASYEQYF.